This T cell receptor (beta chain) was identified in a study of shared clonotypes between healthy human individuals. Study overall: Donors, aged 18 to 49, were a couple of women and a few men.

In regard to this clone: Its antigen is currently unknown.

Using immunoSEQ multiplex PCR, the repertoire was profiled, and TCRdb retains in-frame clones only, with some absent. The sample lists over 2,000,000 clones; approximately 92% were seen once. The study, taken as a whole, reports: Across subsets, estimated richness was generally greater for naive than for memory populations. Generation probability values for non-shared clonotypes were lower than those for clonotypes shared by all four donors.

Naive CD8 cells lacked CD45RO, underwent positive selection for CCR7 and left out terminally differentiated effector memory CD45RA+ cells. Within Nashville, Tennessee resided all donors, each a Caucasian adult. Germline V gene data show CDR1 as MDHEN and CDR2 as SYDVKM. With 6 bases removed from V and 0 bases from J, the gap between germline ends came to 12 bases. The CDR3 spans 15 residues. Sequenced: naive CD8+ T cells from PBMCs. The sequence was collected from a man in his late teens or twenties in good health. Some clones in this sample may be carry-over from other donors' samples. The chain joins TRBV28 to TRBJ1-5; tentatively, D is TRBD1 (5 bases). The CDR3 nucleotides read TGTGCCAGCAGGGGGCTGGGGTATAGCAATCAGCCCCAGCATTTT. Translated, it gives CASRGLGYSNQPQHF.